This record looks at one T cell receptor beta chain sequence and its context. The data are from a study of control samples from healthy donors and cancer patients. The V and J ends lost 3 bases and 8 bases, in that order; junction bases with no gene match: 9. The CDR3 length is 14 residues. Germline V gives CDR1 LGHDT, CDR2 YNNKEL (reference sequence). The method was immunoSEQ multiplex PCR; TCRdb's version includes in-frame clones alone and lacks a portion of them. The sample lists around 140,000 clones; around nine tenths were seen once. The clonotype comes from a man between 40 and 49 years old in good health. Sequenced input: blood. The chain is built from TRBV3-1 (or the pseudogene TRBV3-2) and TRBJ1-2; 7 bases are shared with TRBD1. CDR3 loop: CASSQTTGRKGYTF. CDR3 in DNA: TGTGCCAGCAGCCAGACGACAGGGAGGAAAGGCTACACCTTC.